These 16 T cell receptor beta chains were all obtained from the same sample, sequenced in a study of OX40 agonist ivuxolimab in advanced cancers. Only in-frame clones appear in the TCRdb table, and some are missing; sequencing was by immunoSEQ multiplex PCR. This sample has 65,000 to 85,000 clones; around 89% occur once, and the top ten carry more than 8%. The material was CD4+ or CD8+ T cells sorted from blood, obtained in a trial of the OX40 agonist ivuxolimab. The source of these receptors is an adult with an advanced solid tumor such as melanoma, head and neck, liver or kidney cancer.

CDR3 sequence reads: CASSGDRNQPQHF. In DNA, the CDR3 is TGTGCCAGCAGTGGGGACAGAAATCAGCCCCAGCATTTT. This chain joins TRBV6-1 and TRBJ1-5, with 7 bases that match TRBD1. The germline V gene has CDR1 MNHNS and CDR2 SASEGT. The CDR3 consists of 13 residues. The J segment lost 4 bases and the V segment lost 4 bases, leaving 1 base of the junction unmatched.

The CDR3 region is CASSWGQGGYTF. Written as DNA, the CDR3 is TGTGCCAGCAGCTGGGGGCAAGGTGGCTACACCTTC. The chain couples TRBV7-9 to TRBJ1-2; D may be TRBD1 (6 bases). Germline V gives CDR1 SEHNR, CDR2 FQNEAQ (reference sequence). The CDR3 runs to 12 residues. Between the trimmed V and J ends, which lost 4 bases and 7 bases, there was a span of 10 bases. Variable domain in full (rest from reference TRBV7-9 and TRBJ1-2): DTGVSQNPRHKITKRGQNVTFRCDPISEHNRLYWYRQTLGQGPEFLTYFQNEAQLEKSRLLSDRFSAERPKGSFSTLEIQRTEQGDSAMYLCASSWGQGGYTFGSGTRLTVV.

This chain joins TRBV6-5 and TRBJ2-7; 10 nucleotides match TRBD1. The germline gives CDR1 MNHEY, CDR2 SVGAGI. CDR3 length: 15 amino acids. V trimming: 6 bases; J trimming: 3 bases; junction bases outside the gene matches: 8. The CDR3 DNA is TGTGCCAGCAGACCCGCCGGGACAGGGGTCTACGAGCAGTACTTC. The encoded protein is CASRPAGTGVYEQYF.

The chain combines TRBV7-9 with TRBJ2-2; the D gene is possibly TRBD2 (6 bases). Germline-derived CDR1 and CDR2 are SEHNR and FQNEAQ (reference sequence). Trimming left V 3 bases short and J 2 bases short, with 16 bases between. This CDR3 has 17 residues. The CDR3 reads CASSFPTAGINTGELFF. CDR3 sequence (DNA): TGTGCCAGCAGCTTCCCGACGGCGGGGATTAACACCGGGGAGCTGTTTTTT.

This clone has just one count. The V and J genes are TRBV2 and TRBJ1-5, with D hard to call. Deletions cut 2 bases from V and 2 bases from J, with 10 bases between. Germline CDR1 SNHLY, CDR2 FYNNEI. The CDR3 covers 15 residues. The CDR3 reads CASSERGLGNQPQHF. The CDR3 DNA reads TGTGCCAGCAGTGAACGAGGGTTAGGCAATCAGCCCCAGCATTTT.

This clone came up a few times. The chain combines TRBV6-1 with TRBJ1-6; D is uncertain. V dropped 5 bases and J dropped 4 bases, with 9 bases sitting between them. Per the germline V gene, CDR1 is MNHNS and CDR2 is SASEGT. The CDR3 runs to 14 residues. CDR3 sequence reads: CASSKGYYNSPLHF. The DNA for the CDR3 is TGTGCCAGCAGTAAAGGTTATTATAATTCACCCCTCCACTTT.

The rearrangement joins TRBV4-2 to TRBJ1-5, with a tentative D call TRBD1 (5 bases). Germline CDR1 and CDR2: LGHNA and YNFKEQ. V lost 3 bases, J lost 2 bases, and 11 bases lay in between. The CDR3 sequence is 15 residues long. The DNA of the CDR3 is TGTGCCAGCAGCCAGGGGGGTCAGGGCAATCAGCCCCAGCATTTT. This codes for CASSQGGQGNQPQHF.

The CDR3 here is CASSSPGTGGGGYTF. The CDR3 nucleotides are TGCGCCAGCAGCTCCCCCGGGACAGGGGGCGGTGGCTACACCTTC. This chain joins TRBV5-1 and TRBJ1-2, with 12 bases matching TRBD1. This CDR3 is 15 amino acids long. J was trimmed by 7 bases and V by 3 bases; bases with no gene match: 7. Germline V CDR1 and CDR2: SGHRS, YFSETQ.

The gene calls are TRBV5-6 and TRBJ1-2; D gene uncertain. V lost 4 bases and J lost 4, with 5 bases in between. This CDR3 is built from 11 residues. Per germline, CDR1 SGHDT and CDR2 YYEEEE. The CDR3 sequence is CASSLSYGYTF. Written as DNA, the CDR3 is TGTGCCAGCAGCCTGAGCTATGGCTACACCTTC.

This sequence joins TRBV7-3 and TRBJ2-3; no clear D. Per the germline V gene, CDR1 is SGHTA and CDR2 is FQGTGA. With 3 bases removed from V and 2 bases from J, the gap between germline ends came to 6 bases. CDR3 length: 13 amino acids. The CDR3 nucleotides read TGTGCCAGCAGCTTCGCGGCCACAGATACGCAGTATTTT. Translation: CASSFAATDTQYF. Full variable domain (rest looked up from reference TRBV7-3 and TRBJ2-3): GAGVSQTPSNKVTEKGKYVELRCDPISGHTALYWYRQSLGQGPEFLIYFQGTGAADDSGLPNDRFFAVRPEGSVSTLKIQRTERGDSAVYLCASSFAATDTQYFGPGTRLTVL.

V gene TRBV5-8 combines with J gene TRBJ1-2; a weak D match, TRBD1 (5 bases). The CDR3 has 13 amino acids. Trimming left V 2 bases short and J 2 bases short, with 7 bases between. The germline CDR1 and CDR2 sequences are SGHTS and YDEGEE. The CDR3 here is CASSLRGNYGYTF. In DNA form, the CDR3 reads TGTGCCAGCAGCTTAAGGGGAAACTATGGCTACACCTTC. Full variable domain (missing parts from reference TRBV5-8 and TRBJ1-2): EAGVTQSPTHLIKTRGQQATLRCSPISGHTSVYWYQQALGLGLQFLLWYDEGEERNRGNFPPRFSGRQFPNYSSELNVNALELEDSALYLCASSLRGNYGYTFGSGTRLTVV.

This clone came up a few times. The chain joins TRBV25-1 to TRBJ2-5, with 8 positions matching TRBD1. V gave up 3 bases and J gave up 4 bases; unmatched junction bases: 4. Looked up from germline, CDR1 is MGHDK and CDR2 is SYGVNS. There are 14 residues in the CDR3. The CDR3 here is CASSDSGGRETQYF. CDR3 bases: TGTGCCAGCAGTGACTCAGGGGGCCGAGAGACCCAGTACTTC. Full variable domain (outside the CDR3, taken from reference TRBV25-1 and TRBJ2-5): EADIYQTPRYLVIGTGKKITLECSQTMGHDKMYWYQQDPGMELHLIHYSYGVNSTEKGDLSSESTVSRIRTEHFPLTLESARPSHTSQYLCASSDSGGRETQYFGPGTRLLVL.

V usage is TRBV7-2 and J usage is TRBJ2-7; TRBD2 matches 10 bases. This CDR3 has 14 residues. Looked up from germline, CDR1 is SGHTA and CDR2 is FQGNSA. V was clipped by 3 bases and J by 11 bases; unmatched bases: 10. The CDR3 region has the DNA TGTGCCAGCAGCTTGGCTAGCGGGAGTGGTGGGAAGTACTTC. It is translated as CASSLASGSGGKYF.

This chain links TRBV28 with TRBJ2-1; the D gene is possibly TRBD2 (5 bases). This CDR3 comprises 14 residues. The V gene's germline CDR1 is MDHEN and CDR2 SYDVKM. Deletions cut 5 bases from V and 4 bases from J, with 12 bases between. The CDR3 is CASSGPSFYNEQFF. The CDR3 DNA reads TGTGCCAGCAGTGGGCCTAGCTTTTACAATGAGCAGTTCTTC.

This sequence joins TRBV5-5 and TRBJ1-1; 7 bases align to TRBD1. CDR1 SGHKS and CDR2 YYEKEE come from the germline V gene (reference sequence). V lost 3 bases, J lost 4 bases, and 6 bases stayed unmatched. The CDR3 is 14 amino acids. CDR3 DNA: TGTGCCAGCAGCTACCATTACAGGGGCACTGAAGCTTTCTTT. Its protein is CASSYHYRGTEAFF.

The CDR3 nucleotides are TGCAGCGTTGTTGAGGCACGTAAGACTGAAGCTTTCTTT. Its translation: CSVVEARKTEAFF. J is TRBJ1-1 and V is TRBV29-1; D gene ambiguous. Trimming took 4 bases from V and 5 from J, leaving 14 bases between them. CDR3 length: 13 amino acids. Germline CDR1 SQVTM, CDR2 ANQGSEA.